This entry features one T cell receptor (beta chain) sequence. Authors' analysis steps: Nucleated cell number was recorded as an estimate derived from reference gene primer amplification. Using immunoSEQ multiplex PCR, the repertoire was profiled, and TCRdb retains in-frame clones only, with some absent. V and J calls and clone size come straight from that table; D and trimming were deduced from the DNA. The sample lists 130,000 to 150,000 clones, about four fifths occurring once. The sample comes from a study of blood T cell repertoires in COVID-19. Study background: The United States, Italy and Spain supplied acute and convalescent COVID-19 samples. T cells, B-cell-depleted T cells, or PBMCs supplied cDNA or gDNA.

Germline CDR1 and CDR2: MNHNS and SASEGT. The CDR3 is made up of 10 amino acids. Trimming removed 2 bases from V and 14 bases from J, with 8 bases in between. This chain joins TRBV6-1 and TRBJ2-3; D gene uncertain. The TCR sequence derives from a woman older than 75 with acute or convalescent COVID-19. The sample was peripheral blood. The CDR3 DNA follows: TGTGCCAGCAGTGAAATTTCTCTGTATTTT. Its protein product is CASSEISLYF.